One TCR beta chain is described in this entry. Its antigen is as yet unknown. The entry originates in a study of OX40 agonist ivuxolimab in advanced cancers. Study in general: Aged roughly 23 to 90 with a mean of 60 years, they were less than 90% male.

In germline, CDR1 is LNHNV, CDR2 YYDKDF (reference sequence). The CDR3 extends over 15 amino acids. V lost 5 bases and J lost 4, with 15 bases in between. The repertoire was sequenced with immunoSEQ multiplex PCR; TCRdb's copy has only in-frame clones and lacks some. The table shows 80,000 to 95,000 clones, with 80% to 90% occurring only once. Points from the study as a whole: CD8+ T cells were the subset that, on average, had more expanded clones than CD4+. With doses of 0.1-3.0 mg/kg, partial responders showed among the lowest clonal expansion.

Systemic immunosuppression or autoimmune disease history was grounds to exclude patients. V is TRBV15 and J is TRBJ1-3; possibly TRBD1 for D (5 bases). The source was CD4+ or CD8+ T cells sorted from blood, collected in a trial of the OX40 agonist ivuxolimab. The TCR was taken from an adult with an advanced solid tumor such as melanoma, head and neck, liver or kidney cancer. In DNA form, the CDR3 reads TGTGCCACCAGCCGGGGGGGGGATGAGGGAAACACCATATATTTT. It yields the protein CATSRGGDEGNTIYF.